The next 21 T cell receptor beta chains were all read from a single sample in a study of OX40 agonist ivuxolimab in advanced cancers. The table came from immunoSEQ multiplex PCR; TCRdb's copy has only in-frame clones and leaves some out. Of nearly 110,000 clones listed, approximately 89% were seen once; the top ten hold 0.95% to 1.5%. The sequences come from CD4+ or CD8+ T cells sorted from blood, collected in a trial of the OX40 agonist ivuxolimab. Receptors originate from an adult with an advanced solid tumor such as melanoma, head and neck, liver or kidney cancer.

The J gene is TRBJ1-1, the V gene TRBV2; D remains ambiguous. The CDR3 is made up of 15 amino acids. V was pared by 3 bases and J by 1 base, with 12 bases between. CDR1 is SNHLY and CDR2 is FYNNEI in the germline V gene. The CDR3 sequence is CASSDVIQTNTEAFF. Here the CDR3 DNA reads TGTGCCAGCAGTGACGTGATACAGACGAACACTGAAGCTTTCTTT.

Worth noting for this clone: Without the conserved terminal phenylalanine or tryptophan, this CDR3 likely stems from a read error. V and J are TRBV25-1 and TRBJ1-2, with a possible D match to TRBD1 (6 bases). CDR3 length: 12 amino acids. Germline lookup yields CDR1 MGHDK and CDR2 SYGVNS. The V end lost 4 bases, the J end lost 8 bases, and 11 bases lay between the germline ends. The CDR3 DNA reads TGTGCCAGCAGTGGGGGGGCTGGCGGCTACACCTCC. Translated: CASSGGAGGYTS.

This chain uses TRBV4-3 with TRBJ2-2; maybe TRBD1 (6 bases). Germline V gene sequence: CDR1 LGHNA, CDR2 YSLEER. The CDR3 sequence is 15 residues long. Deletions cut 0 bases from V and 5 bases from J, with 10 bases between. CDR3 nucleotides: TGCGCCAGCAGCCAAGAGGTTAGGGGGACCGGGGAGCTGTTTTTT. Residues: CASSQEVRGTGELFF.

V and J are TRBV11-3 and TRBJ2-1, with D hard to call. Trimming took 1 base from V and 10 from J, leaving 11 bases between them. Germline V CDR1 and CDR2: SGHNT, YENEEA. The CDR3 covers 13 residues. The CDR3 sequence: CASSLGSATEQFF. In DNA, the CDR3 is TGTGCCAGCAGCTTAGGGTCCGCGACCGAGCAGTTCTTC.

This clone was found a few times. The chain is built from TRBV6-6 and TRBJ1-2; D might be TRBD1 (5 bases). The CDR3 extends over 16 amino acids. V gave up 4 bases and J gave up 8 bases, with 23 bases separating them. The germline V gene encodes CDR1 MNHNY and CDR2 SVGAGI (reference sequence). This chain's CDR3 is CASSSTSLVGRKGYTF. In nucleotides, the CDR3 is TGTGCCAGCAGTTCCACATCACTCGTGGGGCGAAAGGGCTACACCTTC.

V gene TRBV7-9 combines with J gene TRBJ2-2; D possibly uses TRBD1 or TRBD2 (5 bases each). The CDR3 loop spans 15 amino acids. V lost 4 bases and J lost 11, with 20 bases in between. Germline CDR1 is SEHNR and CDR2 is FQNEAQ (reference sequence). In nucleotides, the CDR3 is TGTGCCAGCAGCTCGTACGGGACGGAAATGTTAGAGCTGTTTTTT. Its translation: CASSSYGTEMLELFF.

Only one count was recorded for this clone. The chain is built from TRBV7-6 and TRBJ2-1; a possible D gene is TRBD2 (6 bases). This CDR3 has 15 residues. The V gene lost 1 base and the J gene lost 3 bases, with 10 bases spanning the gap. Germline CDR1 is SGHVS and CDR2 is FNYEAQ. This CDR3 is CASSLGGVLYNEQFF. CDR3 nucleotide sequence: TGTGCCAGCAGCTTAGGGGGGGTTCTCTACAATGAGCAGTTCTTC.

The rearrangement links TRBV18 to TRBJ2-7, with 7 bases aligning to TRBD1. CDR1 KGHSH and CDR2 LQKENI come from the germline V gene. Trimming cost V 6 bases and J 2 bases; bases outside gene matches: 4. The CDR3 contains 13 residues. Written as DNA, the CDR3 is TGTGCCAGCTCCCTCGACAGGGCCTACGAGCAGTACTTC. Amino acid sequence: CASSLDRAYEQYF.

The chain links TRBV10-1 to TRBJ1-1; 8 bases fit TRBD1. Trimming took 5 bases from V and 4 from J; bases not matched to a gene: 3. CDR3 length equals 13 residues. Germline V gives CDR1 WNHNN, CDR2 SYGVQD (reference sequence). CDR3 sequence reads: CASSQDRATEAFF. The CDR3 region has the DNA TGCGCCAGCAGTCAGGACAGGGCCACTGAAGCTTTCTTT.

The chain's CDR3 is CASSEGTTSSYEQYF. DNA of the CDR3: TGTGCCAGCAGCGAGGGGACCACCAGCTCCTACGAGCAGTACTTC. This chain uses TRBV9 with TRBJ2-7; D tentatively fits TRBD1 or TRBD2 (5 bases each). The CDR3 spans 15 residues. The germline gives CDR1 SGDLS, CDR2 YYNGEE. The ends were cut back, 3 bases at V and 0 bases at J, with 13 bases in the middle.

The rearrangement joins TRBV6-1 to TRBJ1-5, with D hard to call. Germline V gives CDR1 MNHNS, CDR2 SASEGT. This CDR3 spans 13 amino acids. The V end lost 3 bases, the J end lost 1 base, and 4 bases lay between the germline ends. The CDR3 region is CASSETSNQPQHF. The DNA for the CDR3 is TGTGCCAGCAGTGAGACAAGCAATCAGCCCCAGCATTTT.

The chain recombines TRBV4-2 with TRBJ1-5, with 9 nucleotides matching TRBD1. Germline values: CDR1 LGHNA, CDR2 YNFKEQ. This CDR3 contains 15 residues. J was trimmed by 7 bases and V by 1 base; bases with no gene match: 5. The CDR3 region is CASSQGTGVGQPQHF. The DNA of the CDR3 is TGTGCCAGCAGCCAAGGGACAGGGGTAGGGCAGCCCCAGCATTTT.

The chain carries TRBV21-1 and TRBJ2-6. TRBV21-1 is flagged as a pseudogene. The CDR3 contains 13 residues. The CDR3 DNA follows: TGTGCCAGCAAGGTGTCTGGGGCCAACGTCCTGACTTTC. Translating it yields CASKVSGANVLTF.

This clone was seen a handful of times. This chain links TRBV7-9 with TRBJ1-4, with 7 bases matching TRBD1. Per the germline V gene, CDR1 is SEHNR and CDR2 is FQNEAQ (reference sequence). Trimming cost V 0 bases and J 7 bases; bases outside gene matches: 11. The CDR3 contains 17 residues. The DNA for the CDR3 is TGTGCCAGCAGCTTAGCGGGGGGACAGACATTAGGTGAAAAACTGTTTTTT. As protein: CASSLAGGQTLGEKLFF.

J is TRBJ2-4 and V is TRBV5-1; D call uncertain. Looked up from germline, CDR1 is SGHRS and CDR2 is YFSETQ. CDR3 size: 13 residues. The ends were cut back, 2 bases at V and 7 bases at J, with 10 bases in the middle. The CDR3 bases are TGCGCCAGCAGCTTAGACGGTGAGAACATTCAGTACTTC. Translating it yields CASSLDGENIQYF. Full variable domain (remainder filled in from reference TRBV5-1 and TRBJ2-4): KAGVTQTPRYLIKTRGQQVTLSCSPISGHRSVSWYQQTPGQGLQFLFEYFSETQRNKGNFPGRFSGRQFSNSRSEMNVSTLELGDSALYLCASSLDGENIQYFGAGTRLSVL.

J is TRBJ2-1 and V is TRBV5-4, with 8 bases that match TRBD2. The ends lost 2 bases at V and 8 bases at J; junction bases unmatched: 6. Germline V gives CDR1 SGHNT, CDR2 YYREEE (reference sequence). The CDR3 loop spans 14 amino acids. The CDR3 DNA is TGTGCCAGCAGCTTCGAGCGGGAGTTTGATGAGCAGTTCTTC. It yields the protein CASSFEREFDEQFF.

This clone was recorded once. CDR3 sequence reads: CAISEIRRGNSPLHF. The DNA for the CDR3 is TGTGCCATCAGTGAGATACGACGGGGTAATTCACCCCTCCACTTT. The chain employs TRBV10-3 and TRBJ1-6; no reliable D call. Germline loops: CDR1 ENHRY, CDR2 SYGVKD. V was shortened by 2 bases and J by 6 bases, with 11 bases between the two germline ends. This CDR3 has 15 amino acids.

CDR3 amino acids: CASKGWGGARNQPQHF. CDR3 in DNA: TGTGCCAGTAAGGGGTGGGGGGGCGCTCGCAATCAGCCCCAGCATTTT. The chain links TRBV19 to TRBJ1-5; D possibly corresponds to TRBD1 (6 bases). The V gene lost 7 bases and the J gene lost 2 bases, with 18 bases spanning the gap. Germline values: CDR1 LNHDA, CDR2 SQIVND (reference sequence). The CDR3 totals 16 residues.

The chain has TRBV5-4 and TRBJ2-2; a weak D match, TRBD2 (5 bases). The ends were cut back, 4 bases at V and 1 base at J, with 11 bases in the middle. CDR3 length: 15 residues. The germline gives CDR1 SGHNT, CDR2 YYREEE (reference sequence). The chain's CDR3 is CASSAGLVNTGELFF. The CDR3 region has the DNA TGTGCCAGCAGCGCTGGACTGGTGAACACCGGGGAGCTGTTTTTT.

The rearrangement links TRBV25-1 to TRBJ2-7; D remains ambiguous. Trimming left V 3 bases short and J 0 bases short, with 12 bases between. The CDR3 length is 15 residues. Per germline, CDR1 MGHDK and CDR2 SYGVNS. The CDR3 bases are TGTGCCAGCAGTGATACCAGTAGAAACTCCTACGAGCAGTACTTC. Its protein product is CASSDTSRNSYEQYF.

V and J are TRBV6-6 and TRBJ1-2; D not certain. The CDR3 runs 14 residues. The germline gives CDR1 MNHNY, CDR2 SVGAGI (reference sequence). Trimming pared 7 bases from V and 1 base from J, leaving 13 bases between. The CDR3 protein is CASTGVKGNYGYTF. The CDR3 DNA reads as TGTGCCAGCACCGGAGTGAAGGGTAACTATGGCTACACCTTC.